Included here is one T cell receptor beta chain sequence, with context. The antigen is unknown. This entry belongs to a study of cytomegalovirus exposure and HLA in healthy donors. Findings and caveats of the study: Across all donors, roughly uniform sequencing depth was an assumption of the presence/absence analyses. In a later analysis, a missense DCLRE1C variant was linked to TCR beta V- and J-gene trimming.

Germline trimming cut 8 bases from V and 6 bases from J; bases unmatched to any gene: 14. Per germline, CDR1 GTSNPN and CDR2 SVGIG (reference sequence). This CDR3 region has 14 residues. Primers included in the PCR were 60 Vbeta and 13 Jbeta primers. The method was immunoSEQ multiplex PCR; TCRdb's version includes in-frame clones alone and lacks a portion of them. In all, the sample yields around 44,000 clones. The sequenced sample consisted of PBMCs. This TCR was recovered from a male donor in good health and CMV-seropositive. The chain is built from TRBV30 and TRBJ1-2; 8 nucleotides agree with TRBD1. The CDR3 region is CAHGYHRTGNGYTF. The DNA of the CDR3 is TGTGCCCACGGCTACCACAGGACAGGGAATGGCTACACCTTC.